The 32 T cell receptor beta chains in this list originate from one sample, sequenced in a study of shared clonotypes between healthy human individuals. TCRdb's table, derived via immunoSEQ multiplex PCR, lists solely in-frame clones and lacks some. The table lists roughly 1.4 million clones, 98% of them singletons. The sequenced material came from naive CD4+ T cells sorted from blood. This sample's subset: CD45RA+ positively selected. The receptors here all came from a man aged 30 to 45 in good health.

This chain joins TRBV6-5 and TRBJ2-7; possible D gene TRBD1, 6 bases. This CDR3 is built from 15 residues. Germline V CDR1 and CDR2: MNHEY, SVGAGI. Between the trimmed V and J ends, which lost 0 bases and 0 bases, there was a span of 9 bases. The CDR3 sequence is CASSYSGRGSYEQYF. The CDR3 DNA is TGTGCCAGCAGTTACTCCGGCAGGGGCTCCTACGAGCAGTACTTC.

Concerning this clone itself: An end of the junction differs from the germline gene, which may be a read error. The genes are TRBV6-1 and TRBJ2-1; 10 bases match TRBD2. The CDR3 is made up of 15 amino acids. The germline V gene has CDR1 MNHNS and CDR2 SASEGT. The CDR3 DNA reads TGTGCCAGCAGTCAAGCGGGAGGGCCTACTTTTGAGCAGTTCTTC. Its translation: CASSQAGGPTFEQFF.

This chain uses TRBV9 with TRBJ2-3; perhaps TRBD1 as D (6 bases). Trimming took off 2 bases at V and 11 bases at J, with 18 bases between the two ends. Germline assignment: CDR1 SGDLS and CDR2 YYNGEE. The CDR3 has 14 amino acids. The CDR3 sequence: CASSVRTDGRKQYF. For the CDR3, the DNA is TGTGCCAGCAGCGTCCGGACAGATGGAAGGAAGCAGTATTTT.

This clone has a single count. V usage is TRBV19 and J usage is TRBJ1-1; D call uncertain. The CDR3 has 13 residues. V lost 7 bases and J lost 3, with 12 bases in between. Germline CDR1 reads LNHDA; CDR2 reads SQIVND (reference sequence). CDR3 sequence reads: CASTLVGDTEAFF. The CDR3 region has the DNA TGTGCCAGTACCCTAGTTGGTGACACTGAAGCTTTCTTT.

This sequence joins TRBV11-1 and TRBJ2-7; TRBD1 agrees at 7 bases. With 1 base clipped from V and 5 bases from J, the junction kept 5 bases outside the gene matches. This CDR3 spans 14 amino acids. Germline V CDR1 and CDR2: SGHAT, FQDESV (reference sequence). The CDR3 DNA sequence: TGTGCCAGCAGCTTAGGAGGACAGGTGAACGAGCAGTACTTC. Its translation: CASSLGGQVNEQYF.

V and J are TRBV2 and TRBJ2-7; 11 nucleotides align to TRBD2. This CDR3 is built from 17 residues. V shed 6 bases and J 6 bases; nucleotides not matched to a gene: 16. From germline, CDR1 is SNHLY and CDR2 FYNNEI. The CDR3 spells CASSMIAGGPQPAEQYF. The CDR3, as DNA: TGTGCCAGCAGCATGATAGCGGGAGGGCCCCAACCGGCCGAGCAGTACTTC.

In the case of this clone: Other DNA sequences within the sample encode an identical CDR3. The V call is TRBV28, the J call TRBJ1-5; TRBD1 is a possible D gene (6 bases). The germline V and J ends were trimmed by 2 bases and 4 bases, with 12 bases remaining between them. This CDR3 contains 15 residues. The V gene's germline CDR1 is MDHEN and CDR2 SYDVKM. The CDR3 bases are TGTGCCAGCAGTTTACTGGACAGAGAGAATCAGCCCCAGCATTTT. It specifies CASSLLDRENQPQHF.

A single count supports this clone. The CDR3 DNA follows: TGCGCCAGCAGCTTGGCCGCTTCGGGGGACTACTCTGGGGCCAACGTCCTGACTTTC. Protein product: CASSLAASGDYSGANVLTF. The chain is built from TRBV5-1 and TRBJ2-6; 7 bases agree with TRBD2. J gave up 0 bases and V 0 bases, and 9 bases lay outside the gene matches. Germline-derived CDR1 and CDR2 are SGHRS and YFSETQ. The CDR3 spans 19 residues.

Written as DNA, the CDR3 is TGTGCCAGCAGGGCCGGACGGGAGGGCCCCTCCTACAATGAGCAGTTCTTC. Amino acid sequence: CASRAGREGPSYNEQFF. The J gene is TRBJ2-1, the V gene TRBV21-1; the tabulated D call, TRBD2, remains unverified against the DNA. TRBV21-1 is a documented pseudogene. This CDR3 is built from 17 residues.

The gene calls are TRBV29-1 and TRBJ2-7; TRBD1 aligns across 11 bases. This CDR3 region has 18 residues. The trim removed 4 bases at V and 1 base at J, leaving 15 bases unmatched. Germline V gene lookup returns CDR1 SQVTM and CDR2 ANQGSEA. CDR3 nucleotide sequence: TGCAGCGTTGCAGGACAGGGGGCGCCTCAAGTAGTTTCCTACGAGCAGTACTTC. This gives the protein CSVAGQGAPQVVSYEQYF.

The V gene is TRBV28, the J gene TRBJ1-5; D may be TRBD1 (5 bases). The CDR3 is made up of 10 amino acids. Deletions cut 10 bases from V and 7 bases from J, with 8 bases between. Germline CDR1 is MDHEN and CDR2 is SYDVKM. The CDR3 DNA sequence: TGTGCCACGGGGCCCCAGCCCCAGCATTTT. Its protein product is CATGPQPQHF. Full variable domain (outside the CDR3, taken from reference TRBV28 and TRBJ1-5): DVKVTQSSRYLVKRTGEKVFLECVQDMDHENMFWYRQDPGLGLRLIYFSYDVKMKEKGDIPEGYSVSREKKERFSLILESASTNQTSMYLCATGPQPQHFGDGTRLSIL.

The chain employs TRBV11-3 and TRBJ1-4, with D tentatively TRBD1 (6 bases). CDR3 size: 14 residues. Trimming took off 0 bases at V and 11 bases at J, with 13 bases between the two ends. Germline CDR1 is SGHNT and CDR2 is YENEEA. The CDR3 DNA is TGTGCCAGCAGCTTAGACCAGAACAGGGCCAAACTGTTTTTT. Amino acid sequence: CASSLDQNRAKLFF.

The chain couples TRBV9 to TRBJ1-1; tentatively, D is TRBD1 (6 bases). Germline CDR1 and CDR2: SGDLS and YYNGEE. V dropped 3 bases and J dropped 4 bases, with 10 bases sitting between them. This CDR3 is built from 13 residues. The CDR3 coding sequence is TGTGCCAGCAGCGGGGGGGGGCTCACTGAAGCTTTCTTT. Amino acid sequence: CASSGGGLTEAFF. The variable domain in full, completed from reference TRBV9 and TRBJ1-1, reads DSGVTQTPKHLITATGQRVTLRCSPRSGDLSVYWYQQSLDQGLQFLIQYYNGEERAKGNILERFSAQQFPDLHSELNLSSLELGDSALYFCASSGGGLTEAFFGQGTRLTVV.

This chain joins TRBV7-3 and TRBJ2-2; D possibly uses TRBD1 or TRBD2 (5 bases each). The V end lost 5 bases, the J end lost 1 base, and 14 bases lay between the germline ends. Germline V gene sequence: CDR1 SGHTA, CDR2 FQGTGA. The CDR3 consists of 16 residues. CDR3 in DNA: TGTGCCAGCAGCCAAACCGGGGCAAAGAACACCGGGGAGCTGTTTTTT. It encodes CASSQTGAKNTGELFF.

Regarding this clone: The same CDR3 also results from other DNA sequences found in this sample. The rearrangement joins TRBV9 to TRBJ2-7; 8 bases map to TRBD1. CDR1 is SGDLS, CDR2 YYNGEE, per germline. Trimming took 2 bases from V and 0 from J; bases not matched to a gene: 1. The CDR3 sequence is 14 residues long. The CDR3 DNA reads as TGTGCCAGCAGCGTGACAGGGGCCTCCTACGAGCAGTACTTC. It translates to CASSVTGASYEQYF.

The chain has TRBV5-1 and TRBJ2-1; D not certain. Per germline, CDR1 SGHRS and CDR2 YFSETQ. The CDR3 is made up of 17 amino acids. V was trimmed by 5 bases and J by 0 bases, leaving 18 bases between them. DNA for the CDR3: TGCGCCAGCAGGGGCGATGTTTATTGGGGCTCCTACAATGAGCAGTTCTTC. Protein product: CASRGDVYWGSYNEQFF.

This clone was picked up a small number of times. The V call is TRBV7-2, the J call TRBJ2-3; TRBD2 is a possible D gene (5 bases). CDR1 SGHTA and CDR2 FQGNSA come from the germline V gene. Trimming stripped 7 bases from V and 5 bases from J, with 10 bases between. The CDR3 loop spans 12 amino acids. CDR3 sequence reads: CASTLRGDTQYF. The DNA for the CDR3 is TGTGCCAGCACACTCCGGGGAGATACGCAGTATTTT.

The chain is built from TRBV29-1 and TRBJ1-1; tentative D call: TRBD1 (6 bases). The V end was cut by 4 bases, the J end by 7 bases, with 19 bases between. The CDR3 has 14 amino acids. CDR1 is SQVTM and CDR2 is ANQGSEA in the germline V gene. CDR3 in amino acids: CSVGSGRGEDEAFF. The CDR3 coding sequence is TGCAGCGTTGGCTCGGGCAGGGGAGAGGATGAAGCTTTCTTT.

This sequence joins TRBV9 and TRBJ1-2, with D hard to call. This CDR3 has 13 amino acids. V was pared by 0 bases and J by 8 bases, with 11 bases between. The germline V gene has CDR1 SGDLS and CDR2 YYNGEE. CDR3 nucleotides: TGTGCCAGCAGCGTAGGTAACGAAGGCGGCTACACCTTC. It yields the protein CASSVGNEGGYTF.

The chain has TRBV19 and TRBJ2-3; 7 positions agree with TRBD1. Per the germline V gene, CDR1 is LNHDA and CDR2 is SQIVND (reference sequence). The CDR3 totals 14 residues. J was trimmed by 0 bases and V by 6 bases; bases with no gene match: 3. The CDR3 bases are TGTGCCAGTAGAACGGGACAGAGCACAGATACGCAGTATTTT. As protein: CASRTGQSTDTQYF.

This chain connects TRBV10-2 to TRBJ2-7; 9 bases agree with TRBD2. The V segment lost 5 bases and the J segment 4 bases; nucleotides outside the gene matches: 9. This CDR3 is 15 amino acids long. Germline V gene sequence: CDR1 WSHSY, CDR2 SAAADI. CDR3 in amino acids: CASSLAGLLAYEQYF. The DNA for the CDR3 is TGCGCCAGCAGTCTAGCGGGACTACTGGCTTACGAGCAGTACTTC.

This rearrangement joins TRBV6-1 to TRBJ1-5; D gene uncertain. The length of the CDR3 is 17 residues. V lost 0 bases to trimming and J lost 3 bases, with 15 bases between them. Germline V lookup: CDR1 MNHNS, CDR2 SASEGT. The CDR3 DNA reads as TGTGCCAGCAGTGAAGCGCTTCTTGTCAGCTACAATCAGCCCCAGCATTTT. Its translation: CASSEALLVSYNQPQHF.

Regarding this clone: This sample also contains other DNA sequences that code for the same CDR3. CDR3 sequence (DNA): TGCAGCGTCAAACAGGGGGCCTACGAGCAGTACTTC. Residues: CSVKQGAYEQYF. The gene calls are TRBV29-1 and TRBJ2-7, with 8 bases that match TRBD1. In germline, CDR1 is SQVTM, CDR2 ANQGSEA. The CDR3 has 12 amino acids. The V and J ends lost 6 bases and 2 bases, in that order; junction bases with no gene match: 3.

The rearrangement links TRBV6-1 to TRBJ1-5; TRBD1 is a possible D gene (5 bases). The CDR3 runs 13 residues. The V gene lost 3 bases and the J gene lost 6 bases, with 9 bases spanning the gap. Germline V gene data show CDR1 as MNHNS and CDR2 as SASEGT. CDR3 nucleotide sequence: TGTGCCAGCAGTGAGGGCAGGGCTCAGCCCCAGCATTTT. As protein: CASSEGRAQPQHF.

The chain is built from TRBV14 and TRBJ1-1; 8 nucleotides align to TRBD1. J lost 6 bases, V lost 4 bases, and 7 bases had no gene match. Germline CDR1 reads SGHDN; CDR2 reads FVKESK. The CDR3 sequence is 14 residues long. The CDR3 sequence is CASSRIQGAAEAFF. The CDR3 bases are TGTGCCAGCAGCCGGATTCAGGGGGCGGCTGAAGCTTTCTTT.

This chain links TRBV5-4 with TRBJ2-1; TRBD2 matches at 7 bases. The germline gives CDR1 SGHNT, CDR2 YYREEE (reference sequence). V trimming: 0 bases; J trimming: 4 bases; junction bases outside the gene matches: 7. The CDR3 contains 16 residues. Here the CDR3 reads CASSLGGGPRYNEQFF. The CDR3 nucleotides read TGTGCCAGCAGCTTGGGGGGAGGGCCGAGATACAATGAGCAGTTCTTC. The entire variable domain, with the rest obtained from reference TRBV5-4 and TRBJ2-1, is as follows: ETGVTQSPTHLIKTRGQQVTLRCSSQSGHNTVSWYQQALGQGPQFIFQYYREEENGRGNFPPRFSGLQFPNYSSELNVNALELDDSALYLCASSLGGGPRYNEQFFGPGTRLTVL.

J is TRBJ2-7 and V is TRBV27; 9 positions match TRBD1. The CDR3 runs to 15 residues. The V gene's germline CDR1 is MNHEY and CDR2 SMNVEV (reference sequence). The junction had 13 bases not matched to a gene; V was cut back by 10 bases and J by 3 bases. This CDR3 is CATRGPGQGFYEQYF. The DNA for the CDR3 is TGTGCCACCCGCGGTCCGGGACAGGGTTTCTACGAGCAGTACTTC.

This clone was seen ten or more times. The chain recombines TRBV30 with TRBJ1-3; 7 bases are a match to TRBD1. Germline V gene data show CDR1 as GTSNPN and CDR2 as SVGIG (reference sequence). This CDR3 spans 14 amino acids. The trim removed 5 bases at V and 8 bases at J, leaving 12 bases unmatched. Here the CDR3 reads CAWGLTGIKHTIYF. The CDR3 nucleotides are TGTGCCTGGGGGCTGACAGGGATTAAACACACCATATATTTT.

The V gene is TRBV4-2, the J gene TRBJ1-5, with 7 bases matching TRBD1. The CDR3 spans 16 residues. Germline CDR1 is LGHNA and CDR2 is YNFKEQ. V lost 3 bases, J lost 5 bases, and 10 bases stayed unmatched. The CDR3 DNA reads as TGTGCCAGCAGCCAGCGAGGGGACAGACAGTATCAGCCCCAGCATTTT. This encodes CASSQRGDRQYQPQHF.

The chain links TRBV2 to TRBJ2-7; the D is unclear. The CDR3 covers 12 residues. The germline V gene has CDR1 SNHLY and CDR2 FYNNEI. V was cut by 5 bases and J by 3 bases, with 8 bases left in between. CDR3 protein: CASSMERYEQYF. The CDR3 region has the DNA TGTGCCAGCAGTATGGAACGCTACGAGCAGTACTTC.

CDR3 nucleotide sequence: TGTGCCATACGGGACACTAGACTAGCGGGTTCCTACGAGCAGTACTTC. Translation gives CAIRDTRLAGSYEQYF. The rearrangement links TRBV2 to TRBJ2-7, with 10 bases aligning to TRBD2. Germline lookup yields CDR1 SNHLY and CDR2 FYNNEI. J was trimmed by 1 base and V by 10 bases; bases with no gene match: 13. The CDR3 totals 16 residues.

CDR3 protein: CASSVDRRDTQYF. The CDR3, as DNA: TGTGCCAGCAGCGTAGATAGGCGGGATACGCAGTATTTT. The chain couples TRBV9 to TRBJ2-3; D not certain. The V end lost 0 bases, the J end lost 6 bases, and 8 bases lay between the germline ends. The CDR3 contains 13 residues. Germline CDR1 and CDR2: SGDLS and YYNGEE.